These 13 T cell receptor beta chains share one sample of origin, sequenced in a study of molecular identifiers for immune sequencing clone quantification. TCRdb reanalysed the PCR reads using MiXCR and keeps one entry per CDR3 protein. The table lists around 480,000 distinct CDR3 sequences, over 20% of them singletons. The sequencing input was naive CD8+ T cells from blood, with Jurkat cell RNA spiked in. Subset reported: FACS-sorted CD8+CD4-CCR7+CD45RA+ naive T cells. The receptors shown here come from a human donor in good health. Some libraries in this study had Jurkat cell RNA spiked in.

J is TRBJ2-5 and V is TRBV5-1, with 10 bases matching TRBD2. Germline CDR1 SGHRS, CDR2 YFSETQ. Germline trimming cut 0 bases from V and 4 bases from J; bases unmatched to any gene: 3. The CDR3 consists of 15 residues. The CDR3 is CASSLVPSGGETQYF. The CDR3 DNA follows: TGCGCCAGCAGCTTGGTCCCTAGCGGGGGAGAGACCCAGTACTTC.

In this sample, this clonotype turned up many times. The rearrangement links TRBV3-1 to TRBJ1-3, with D hard to call. V dropped 0 bases and J dropped 0 bases, with 9 bases sitting between them. Germline CDR1 reads LGHDT; CDR2 reads YNNKEL (reference sequence). The CDR3 totals 16 residues. The CDR3: CASSQDTYNSGNTIYF. Here the CDR3 DNA reads TGTGCCAGCAGCCAAGATACCTACAACTCTGGAAACACCATATATTTT.

This clonotype was observed a handful of times. This chain connects TRBV4-1 to TRBJ2-7; 7 bases line up with TRBD1. The CDR3 has 14 residues. The ends lost 2 bases at V and 6 bases at J; junction bases unmatched: 7. The germline gives CDR1 MGHRA, CDR2 YSYEKL. CDR3 DNA: TGCGCCAGCAGCCAATTTGTACCAGGGGGCGAGCAGTACTTC. Amino acid sequence: CASSQFVPGGEQYF.

The gene calls are TRBV6-1 and TRBJ2-7, with unresolved D. The CDR3 spans 12 residues. Trimming stripped 6 bases from V and 4 bases from J, with 10 bases between. Per the germline V gene, CDR1 is MNHNS and CDR2 is SASEGT. Written as DNA, the CDR3 is TGTGCCAGCAGCCCCACCTGGTACGAGCAGTACTTC. Amino acids: CASSPTWYEQYF.

V usage is TRBV6-6 and J usage is TRBJ1-1; no clear D gene. V was pared by 4 bases and J by 2 bases, with 20 bases between. This CDR3 is 17 amino acids long. CDR1 and CDR2 from the germline V gene are MNHNY and SVGAGI (reference sequence). CDR3 coding DNA: TGTGCCAGCAGTTCCGGACGGACCATTGGCCTAAACACTGAAGCTTTCTTT. Its protein is CASSSGRTIGLNTEAFF.

A note on this clonotype: One end of the junction fails to match germline, which may point to a read error. The chain carries TRBV27 and TRBJ2-7; D not resolved. CDR1 is MNHEY and CDR2 is SMNVEV in the germline V gene (reference sequence). This CDR3 has 13 amino acids. CDR3 sequence (DNA): TGTGCCTGCAGTTTAACGAGCTCCTACGAGCAGTACTTC. Amino acids: CACSLTSSYEQYF.

To note about this clonotype: A much bigger clone sits one base away, suggesting this may be a read error. The chain combines TRBV4-2 with TRBJ2-4, with 7 bases matching TRBD2. The CDR3 runs to 15 residues. V lost 1 base to trimming and J lost 6 bases; unmatched junction nucleotides: 6. Germline CDR1 reads LGHNA; CDR2 reads YNFKEQ. The CDR3 loop reads CASSQGTGGRNIQYF. CDR3 nucleotide sequence: TGTGCCAGCAGCCAAGGGACGGGGGGTCGAAACATTCAGTACTTC.

The V and J genes are TRBV6-2 or TRBV6-3 and TRBJ2-7; perhaps TRBD1 as D (6 bases). Trimming shortened V by 6 bases and J by 3 bases, and 24 bases separated the two germline ends. The CDR3 has 17 residues. CDR1 and CDR2 from the germline V gene are MNHEY and SVGEGT. The CDR3 bases are TGTGCCAGCAGCGAACCCCCGGGACACCGAAAAAGCTACGAGCAGTACTTC. Protein: CASSEPPGHRKSYEQYF.

This clonotype has a handful of counts. The V call is TRBV29-1, the J call TRBJ2-7; the match to TRBD2 covers 9 bases. The germline gives CDR1 SQVTM, CDR2 ANQGSEA. J was trimmed by 0 bases and V by 8 bases; bases with no gene match: 5. The CDR3 totals 13 residues. The DNA of the CDR3 is TGCAGCACGCGGACTAGCGACTCCTACGAGCAGTACTTC. Translation gives CSTRTSDSYEQYF.

On this clonotype: The germline gene is not matched at one end of the junction; a read error may be the cause. This chain joins TRBV27 and TRBJ2-7; maybe TRBD1 (6 bases). The CDR3 runs 14 residues. The germline gives CDR1 MNHEY, CDR2 SMNVEV (reference sequence). CDR3: CASSLRTASYERYF. DNA for the CDR3: TGTGCCAGCAGCCTAAGGACAGCCTCCTACGAGCGGTACTTC.

On this clonotype: With a much larger clone just one base away, this may be a read error. J is TRBJ2-2 and V is TRBV6-6, with D possibly being TRBD2 (6 bases). The CDR3 has 12 residues. V lost 11 bases, J lost 4 bases, and 11 bases lay in between. The V gene's germline CDR1 is MNHNY and CDR2 SVGAGI (reference sequence). The CDR3 DNA is TGTGCCGCGGGGATCTTCACCGGGGAGCTGTTTTTT. As protein: CAAGIFTGELFF.

With respect to this clonotype: The junction departs from germline at one end; a sequencing error may be responsible. The V and J genes are TRBV27 and TRBJ1-1; D remains ambiguous. The V gene's germline CDR1 is MNHEY and CDR2 SMNVEV (reference sequence). The CDR3 runs to 15 residues. The DNA for the CDR3 is TGTGCCAGCAGTTTAGTGACACCCTCGGGCACTGAAGCTCTCTTT. Its translation: CASSLVTPSGTEALF.

The V call is TRBV12-3 or TRBV12-4, the J call TRBJ2-7; TRBD1 matches at 8 bases. The CDR3 consists of 14 residues. V was clipped by 5 bases and J by 3 bases; unmatched bases: 6. The CDR3 protein is CASSQGQAYYEQYF. The DNA of the CDR3 is TGTGCCAGCAGTCAGGGACAGGCCTACTACGAGCAGTACTTC.